Following are 25 T cell receptor beta chains from one sample sequenced in a study of blood T cell repertoires in COVID-19. Assay used: immunoSEQ multiplex PCR; TCRdb lists only in-frame clones, some missing. The data hold around 300,000 clones, with 90% observed a single time. Sequenced input: peripheral blood. These receptors came from a woman between 35 and 50 years old with COVID-19, enrolled during active disease.

The chain links TRBV10-3 to TRBJ2-1, with 9 positions matching TRBD1. The V and J ends lost 6 bases and 8 bases, in that order; junction bases with no gene match: 8. Germline assignment: CDR1 ENHRY and CDR2 SYGVKD. The CDR3 loop spans 14 amino acids. CDR3 sequence: CAIRGQGRGDEQFF. The CDR3 DNA is TGTGCCATCAGAGGACAGGGGAGAGGCGATGAGCAGTTCTTC.

This clone was seen a single time. Written as DNA, the CDR3 is TGTGCCAGCAGTTCTACAGGGGGCTATGGCTACACCTTC. Translating it yields CASSSTGGYGYTF. J is TRBJ1-2 and V is TRBV12-3 or TRBV12-4; 8 bases align to TRBD1. Losses at the gene ends were 4 bases for V and 4 bases for J; bases not matched to a gene: 2. There are 13 residues in the CDR3.

V is TRBV7-2 and J is TRBJ2-2; 7 bases fit TRBD1. The CDR3 has 16 amino acids. Germline CDR1 is SGHTA and CDR2 is FQGNSA. V shed 3 bases and J 0 bases; nucleotides not matched to a gene: 4. CDR3 sequence reads: CASSLLGTANTGELFF. CDR3 DNA sequence: TGTGCCAGCAGCTTGCTCGGGACAGCGAACACCGGGGAGCTGTTTTTT. The variable domain in full, with the rest retrieved from reference TRBV7-2 and TRBJ2-2, is GAGVSQSPSNKVTEKGKDVELRCDPISGHTALYWYRQSLGQGLEFLIYFQGNSAPDKSGLPSDRFSAERTGGSVSTLTIQRTQQEDSAVYLCASSLLGTANTGELFFGEGSRLTVL.

The rearrangement joins TRBV9 to TRBJ1-2, with 7 bases aligning to TRBD1. CDR3 length: 12 amino acids. V was clipped by 6 bases and J by 4 bases; unmatched bases: 3. CDR1 SGDLS and CDR2 YYNGEE come from the germline V gene. DNA for the CDR3: TGTGCCAGCACTCGGGACAGCTATGGCTACACCTTC. Translation gives CASTRDSYGYTF.

The rearrangement joins TRBV7-2 to TRBJ1-2; a possible D gene is TRBD1 (5 bases). Germline CDR1 reads SGHTA; CDR2 reads FQGNSA. The CDR3 covers 15 residues. V was trimmed by 4 bases and J by 2 bases, leaving 14 bases between them. CDR3 sequence: CASSWPGGGNYGYTF. The DNA of the CDR3 is TGTGCCAGCAGCTGGCCCGGGGGTGGGAACTATGGCTACACCTTC.

This clone was observed once. The V gene is TRBV27, the J gene TRBJ1-5, with 7 bases fitting TRBD1. CDR1 is MNHEY, CDR2 SMNVEV, per germline (reference sequence). The CDR3 contains 16 residues. Trimming cost V 4 bases and J 0 bases; bases outside gene matches: 6. The CDR3 region has the DNA TGTGCCAGCAGTTCAAAGACAGGGTATAGCAATCAGCCCCAGCATTTT. Its protein is CASSSKTGYSNQPQHF.

Comment on this clone: An end of the junction does not agree with germline; a read error may underlie this. The rearrangement links TRBV28 to TRBJ1-5, with TRBD1 as a possible D gene (6 bases). The CDR3 consists of 15 residues. CDR1 and CDR2 (germline): MDHEN, SYDVKM. The CDR3 protein is CASSVWDNSNQPQHF. CDR3 bases: TGTGCCAGCAGTGTATGGGACAATAGCAATCAGCCCCAGCATTTT.

This clone was picked up a small number of times. The chain combines TRBV28 with TRBJ1-4; TRBD1 might be the D (5 bases). With 3 bases removed from V and 8 bases from J, the gap between germline ends came to 13 bases. This CDR3 contains 14 residues. Germline-derived CDR1 and CDR2 are MDHEN and SYDVKM. For the CDR3, the DNA is TGTGCCAGCAGTTTTAAGGGGTATCAGGAAAAACTGTTTTTT. Translating gives CASSFKGYQEKLFF.

The chain carries TRBV10-3 and TRBJ2-7; D is perhaps TRBD1 (5 bases). Germline assignment: CDR1 ENHRY and CDR2 SYGVKD. The CDR3 runs 15 residues. V lost 4 bases and J 3 bases, leaving 16 bases between the germline ends. CDR3: CAISGSTADIYEQYF. The CDR3 DNA is TGTGCCATCAGTGGGTCGACAGCTGATATCTACGAGCAGTACTTC.

This sequence joins TRBV7-3 and TRBJ2-7; D is possibly TRBD2 (6 bases). The V gene lost 5 bases and the J gene lost 2 bases, with 16 bases spanning the gap. Germline values: CDR1 SGHTA, CDR2 FQGTGA. This CDR3 comprises 15 residues. The CDR3 sequence is CASSIIADGTYEQYF. CDR3 DNA: TGTGCCAGCAGCATAATAGCGGATGGCACCTACGAGCAGTACTTC.

This clone has a handful of counts. This chain links TRBV10-1 with TRBJ2-7, with D uncertain. The V gene's germline CDR1 is WNHNN and CDR2 SYGVQD (reference sequence). The CDR3 length is 12 residues. V gave up 6 bases and J gave up 3 bases, with 9 bases separating them. DNA of the CDR3: TGCGCCAGCAGAGACACAAACTACGAGCAGTACTTC. It translates to CASRDTNYEQYF.

This chain joins TRBV30 and TRBJ1-6; 9 bases agree with TRBD1. The CDR3 totals 14 residues. J gave up 14 bases and V 1 base, and 9 bases lay outside the gene matches. In germline, CDR1 is GTSNPN, CDR2 SVGIG (reference sequence). CDR3 amino acids: CAWSGGTGFASLHF. CDR3 nucleotide sequence: TGTGCCTGGAGTGGAGGGACAGGGTTTGCCTCCCTCCACTTT.

The V call is TRBV4-2, the J call TRBJ2-1, with 12 nucleotides matching TRBD1. The V segment lost 5 bases and the J segment 7 bases; nucleotides outside the gene matches: 9. CDR3 size: 16 residues. CDR1 and CDR2 from the germline V gene are LGHNA and YNFKEQ. The CDR3 DNA reads TGTGCCAGCAGCACGCTCCCGGGACAGGGGGCGAATGAGCAGTTCTTC. Translated: CASSTLPGQGANEQFF.

The gene calls are TRBV30 and TRBJ1-2; D might be TRBD1 (6 bases). Trimming took 1 base from V and 5 from J, leaving 14 bases between them. The CDR3 is made up of 14 amino acids. The germline V gene encodes CDR1 GTSNPN and CDR2 SVGIG (reference sequence). CDR3: CAWSGADSAYGYTF. The CDR3 DNA reads as TGTGCCTGGAGTGGAGCGGACAGCGCGTATGGCTACACCTTC. The variable domain in full, with the rest retrieved from reference TRBV30 and TRBJ1-2, is SQTIHQWPATLVQPVGSPLSLECTVEGTSNPNLYWYRQAAGRGLQLLFYSVGIGQISSEVPQNLSASRPQDRQFILSSKKLLLSDSGFYLCAWSGADSAYGYTFGSGTRLTVV.

The chain is built from TRBV24-1 and TRBJ2-1, with TRBD2 identical over 11 bases. The CDR3 spans 15 residues. J gave up 5 bases and V 7 bases, and 6 bases lay outside the gene matches. Germline V CDR1 and CDR2: KGHDR, SFDVKD. The CDR3 DNA reads TGTGCCACCAGCGTAGCGGGGGGGAATAACAATGAGCAGTTCTTC. This codes for CATSVAGGNNNEQFF.

The rearrangement joins TRBV10-3 to TRBJ1-1; 7 nucleotides align to TRBD1. Germline CDR1 is ENHRY and CDR2 is SYGVKD. V lost 6 bases, J lost 0 bases, and 1 base stayed unmatched. CDR3 length: 13 residues. The CDR3 DNA is TGTGCCATCAGGGGGACAGTGAACACTGAAGCTTTCTTT. This gives the protein CAIRGTVNTEAFF.

This chain uses TRBV4-3 with TRBJ1-1; possibly TRBD1 for D (5 bases). V lost 3 bases and J lost 1, with 15 bases in between. This CDR3 spans 16 amino acids. CDR1 is LGHNA and CDR2 is YSLEER in the germline V gene. The CDR3 nucleotides read TGCGCCAGCAGCCAGGGCTTTAGCCAGGGGAACACTGAAGCTTTCTTT. Translation: CASSQGFSQGNTEAFF.

J is TRBJ1-2 and V is TRBV9; D gene unclear. V was cut by 1 base and J by 8 bases, with 15 bases left in between. CDR3 length: 14 residues. Looked up from germline, CDR1 is SGDLS and CDR2 is YYNGEE. The CDR3 DNA sequence: TGTGCCAGCAGCGTAAAGTTGGGAGGATCGGGCTACACCTTC. Translating it yields CASSVKLGGSGYTF.

This chain links TRBV19 with TRBJ1-1; 7 bases agree with TRBD1. The CDR3 loop spans 13 amino acids. From germline, CDR1 is LNHDA and CDR2 SQIVND (reference sequence). The junction had 4 bases not matched to a gene; V was cut back by 6 bases and J by 3 bases. CDR3 bases: TGTGCCAGTAGGGGGGACAGACACACTGAAGCTTTCTTT. This encodes CASRGDRHTEAFF.

V usage is TRBV25-1 and J usage is TRBJ2-3; D gene ambiguous. V shed 0 bases and J shed 2 bases, with 3 bases lying between them. This CDR3 is 13 amino acids long. The germline V gene encodes CDR1 MGHDK and CDR2 SYGVNS. This chain's CDR3 is CASSEYITDTQYF. CDR3 DNA sequence: TGTGCCAGCAGTGAATACATCACAGATACGCAGTATTTT. Looking up the rest from reference TRBV25-1 and TRBJ2-3 gives the full variable domain: EADIYQTPRYLVIGTGKKITLECSQTMGHDKMYWYQQDPGMELHLIHYSYGVNSTEKGDLSSESTVSRIRTEHFPLTLESARPSHTSQYLCASSEYITDTQYFGPGTRLTVL.

This chain links TRBV28 with TRBJ1-5, with D perhaps TRBD1 (5 bases). The V end was cut by 4 bases, the J end by 7 bases, with 17 bases between. The CDR3 contains 15 residues. Germline values: CDR1 MDHEN, CDR2 SYDVKM. The CDR3 loop is CASSSFVAGGQPQHF. DNA for the CDR3: TGTGCCAGCAGTTCCTTTGTTGCCGGGGGACAGCCCCAGCATTTT.

J is TRBJ1-2 and V is TRBV27; 7 positions agree with TRBD1. The CDR3 has 13 residues. V shed 8 bases and J 3 bases; nucleotides not matched to a gene: 6. Germline CDR1 is MNHEY and CDR2 is SMNVEV (reference sequence). The CDR3 region has the DNA TGTGCCAGCTCATACAGGGGTGACTATGGCTACACCTTC. As protein: CASSYRGDYGYTF.

The chain recombines TRBV27 with TRBJ2-7, with unresolved D. The germline V gene encodes CDR1 MNHEY and CDR2 SMNVEV (reference sequence). V was cut by 6 bases and J by 0 bases, with 18 bases left in between. The CDR3 has 16 amino acids. CDR3 nucleotide sequence: TGTGCCAGCAGCCTTCGGAACTACGGCAGCTCCTACGAGCAGTACTTC. It codes for CASSLRNYGSSYEQYF.

This clone appeared a few times. The chain is built from TRBV28 and TRBJ1-2; perhaps TRBD1 as D (6 bases). CDR3 length: 12 residues. CDR1 MDHEN and CDR2 SYDVKM come from the germline V gene. Between the trimmed V and J ends, which lost 3 bases and 7 bases, there was a span of 9 bases. The CDR3 DNA follows: TGTGCCAGCAGTTTCAGGGGAGCTGGCTACACCTTC. Translated, it gives CASSFRGAGYTF.

The gene calls are TRBV20-1 and TRBJ2-1; the match to TRBD2 covers 13 bases. With 3 bases clipped from V and 2 bases from J, the junction kept 13 bases outside the gene matches. Germline-derived CDR1 and CDR2 are DFQATT and SNEGSKA (reference sequence). The CDR3 loop spans 19 amino acids. The CDR3 bases are TGCAGTGCTAGTTTTGGCCGCGCCGGGACTAGCGGGACCTACAATGAGCAGTTCTTC. Protein product: CSASFGRAGTSGTYNEQFF.